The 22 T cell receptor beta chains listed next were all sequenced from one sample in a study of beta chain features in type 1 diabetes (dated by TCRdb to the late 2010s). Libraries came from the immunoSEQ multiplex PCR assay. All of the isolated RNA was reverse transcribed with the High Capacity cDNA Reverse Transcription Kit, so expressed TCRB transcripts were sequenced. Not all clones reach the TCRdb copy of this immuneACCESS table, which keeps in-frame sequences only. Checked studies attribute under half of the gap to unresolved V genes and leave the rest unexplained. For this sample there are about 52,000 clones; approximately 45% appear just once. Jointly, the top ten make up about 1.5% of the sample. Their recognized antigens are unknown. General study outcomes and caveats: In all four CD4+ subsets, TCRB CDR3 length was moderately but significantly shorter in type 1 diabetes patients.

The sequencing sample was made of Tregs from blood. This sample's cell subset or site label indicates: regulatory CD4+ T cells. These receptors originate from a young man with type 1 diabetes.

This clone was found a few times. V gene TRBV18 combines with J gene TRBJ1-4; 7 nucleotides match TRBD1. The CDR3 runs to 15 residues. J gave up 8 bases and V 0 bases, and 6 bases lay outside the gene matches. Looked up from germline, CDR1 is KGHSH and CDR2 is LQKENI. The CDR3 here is CASSPPGGQEEKLFF. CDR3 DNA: TGTGCCAGCTCACCACCGGGAGGACAGGAGGAAAAACTGTTTTTT.

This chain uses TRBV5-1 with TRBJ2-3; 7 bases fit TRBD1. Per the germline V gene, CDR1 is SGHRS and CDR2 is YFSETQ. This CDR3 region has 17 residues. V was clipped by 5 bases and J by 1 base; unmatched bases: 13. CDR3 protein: CASRPAGTARGTDTQYF. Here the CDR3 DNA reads TGCGCCAGCAGGCCCGCCGGGACAGCAAGAGGCACAGATACGCAGTATTTT.

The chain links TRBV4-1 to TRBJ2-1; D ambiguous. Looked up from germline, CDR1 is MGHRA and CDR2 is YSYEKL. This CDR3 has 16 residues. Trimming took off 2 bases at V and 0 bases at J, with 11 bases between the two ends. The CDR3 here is CASSQNPSSSYNEQFF. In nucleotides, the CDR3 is TGCGCCAGCAGCCAAAACCCATCGAGCTCCTACAATGAGCAGTTCTTC.

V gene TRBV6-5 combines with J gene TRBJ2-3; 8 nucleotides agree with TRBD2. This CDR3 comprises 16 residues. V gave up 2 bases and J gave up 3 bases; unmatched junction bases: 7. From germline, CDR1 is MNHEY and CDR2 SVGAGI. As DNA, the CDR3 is TGTGCCAGCAGTTACCGTGGTAGCGGGATAACAGATACGCAGTATTTT. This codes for CASSYRGSGITDTQYF.

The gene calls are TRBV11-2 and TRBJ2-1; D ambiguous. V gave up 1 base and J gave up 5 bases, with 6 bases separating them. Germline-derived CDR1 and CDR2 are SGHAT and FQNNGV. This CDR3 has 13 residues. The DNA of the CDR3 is TGTGCCAGCAGCTTAGCGCGCGACAATGAGCAGTTCTTC. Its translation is CASSLARDNEQFF.

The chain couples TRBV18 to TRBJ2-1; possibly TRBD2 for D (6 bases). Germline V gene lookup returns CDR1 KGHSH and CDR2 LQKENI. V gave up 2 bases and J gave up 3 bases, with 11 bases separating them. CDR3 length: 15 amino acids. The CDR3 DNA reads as TGTGCCAGCTCACCAAGGGAGGTTAACTACAATGAGCAGTTCTTC. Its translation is CASSPREVNYNEQFF.

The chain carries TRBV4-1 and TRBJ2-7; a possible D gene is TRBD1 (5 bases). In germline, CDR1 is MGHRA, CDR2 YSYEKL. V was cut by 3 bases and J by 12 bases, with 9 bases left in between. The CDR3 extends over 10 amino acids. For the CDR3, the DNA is TGCGCCAGCAGCCACAGGGTGCGGTACTTC. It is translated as CASSHRVRYF.

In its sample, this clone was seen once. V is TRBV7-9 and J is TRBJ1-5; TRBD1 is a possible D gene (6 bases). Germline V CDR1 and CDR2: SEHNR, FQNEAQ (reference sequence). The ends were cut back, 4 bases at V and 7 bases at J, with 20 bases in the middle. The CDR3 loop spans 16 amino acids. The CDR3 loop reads CASSSSQDTGYQPQHF. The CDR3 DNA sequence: TGTGCCAGCAGCTCATCTCAAGATACAGGGTACCAGCCCCAGCATTTT. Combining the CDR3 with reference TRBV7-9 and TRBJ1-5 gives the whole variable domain DTGVSQNPRHKITKRGQNVTFRCDPISEHNRLYWYRQTLGQGPEFLTYFQNEAQLEKSRLLSDRFSAERPKGSFSTLEIQRTEQGDSAMYLCASSSSQDTGYQPQHFGDGTRLSIL.

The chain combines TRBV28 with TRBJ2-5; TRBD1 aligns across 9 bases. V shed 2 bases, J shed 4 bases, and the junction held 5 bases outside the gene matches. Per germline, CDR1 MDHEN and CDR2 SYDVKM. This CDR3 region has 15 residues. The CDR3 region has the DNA TGTGCCAGCAGTTTAGGGGGACAGGGAAGAGAGACCCAGTACTTC. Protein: CASSLGGQGRETQYF. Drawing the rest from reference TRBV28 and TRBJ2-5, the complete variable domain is DVKVTQSSRYLVKRTGEKVFLECVQDMDHENMFWYRQDPGLGLRLIYFSYDVKMKEKGDIPEGYSVSREKKERFSLILESASTNQTSMYLCASSLGGQGRETQYFGPGTRLLVL.

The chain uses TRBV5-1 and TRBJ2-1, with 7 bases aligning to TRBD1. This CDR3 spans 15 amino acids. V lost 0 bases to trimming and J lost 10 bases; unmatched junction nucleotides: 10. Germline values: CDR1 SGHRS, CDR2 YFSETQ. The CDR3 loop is CASSLGSNRGREQFF. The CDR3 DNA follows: TGCGCCAGCAGCTTGGGGAGTAACAGGGGACGAGAGCAGTTCTTC.

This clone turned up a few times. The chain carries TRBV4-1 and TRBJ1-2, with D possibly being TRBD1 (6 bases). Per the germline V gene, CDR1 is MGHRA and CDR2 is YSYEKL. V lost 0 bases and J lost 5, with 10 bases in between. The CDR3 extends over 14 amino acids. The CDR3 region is CASSQDHRAYGYTF. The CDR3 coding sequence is TGCGCCAGCAGCCAAGATCACAGGGCATATGGCTACACCTTC.

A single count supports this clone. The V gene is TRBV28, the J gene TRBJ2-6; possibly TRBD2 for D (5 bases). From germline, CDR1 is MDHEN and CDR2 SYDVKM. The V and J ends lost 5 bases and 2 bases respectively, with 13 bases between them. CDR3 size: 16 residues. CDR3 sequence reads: CASSIMGRAGANVLTF. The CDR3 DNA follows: TGTGCCAGCAGTATAATGGGGAGAGCTGGGGCCAACGTCCTGACTTTC.

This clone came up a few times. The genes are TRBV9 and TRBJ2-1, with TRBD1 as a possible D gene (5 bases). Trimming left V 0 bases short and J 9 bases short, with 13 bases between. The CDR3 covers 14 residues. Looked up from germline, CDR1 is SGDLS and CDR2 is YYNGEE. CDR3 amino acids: CASSVEQTEGEQFF. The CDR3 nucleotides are TGTGCCAGCAGCGTAGAACAGACAGAAGGTGAGCAGTTCTTC.

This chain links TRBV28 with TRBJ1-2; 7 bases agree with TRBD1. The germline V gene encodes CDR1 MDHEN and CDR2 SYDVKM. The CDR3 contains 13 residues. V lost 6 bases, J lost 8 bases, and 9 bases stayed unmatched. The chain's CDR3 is CASSQPGGWGYTF. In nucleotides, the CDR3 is TGTGCCAGCAGCCAGCCAGGGGGTTGGGGCTACACCTTC.

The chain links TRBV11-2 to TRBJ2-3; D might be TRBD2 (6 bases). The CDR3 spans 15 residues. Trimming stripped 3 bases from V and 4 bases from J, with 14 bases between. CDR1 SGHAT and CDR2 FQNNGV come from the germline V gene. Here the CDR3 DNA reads TGTGCCAGCAGCTTGACGACGGGAGCCGCAGATACGCAGTATTTT. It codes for CASSLTTGAADTQYF.

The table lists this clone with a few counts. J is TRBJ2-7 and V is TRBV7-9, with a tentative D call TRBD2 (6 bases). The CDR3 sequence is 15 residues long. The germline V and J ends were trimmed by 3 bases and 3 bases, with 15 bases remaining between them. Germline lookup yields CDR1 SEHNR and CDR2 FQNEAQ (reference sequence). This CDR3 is CASSLGGDSLYEQYF. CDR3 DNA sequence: TGTGCCAGCAGCTTGGGGGGTGACAGCCTCTACGAGCAGTACTTC.

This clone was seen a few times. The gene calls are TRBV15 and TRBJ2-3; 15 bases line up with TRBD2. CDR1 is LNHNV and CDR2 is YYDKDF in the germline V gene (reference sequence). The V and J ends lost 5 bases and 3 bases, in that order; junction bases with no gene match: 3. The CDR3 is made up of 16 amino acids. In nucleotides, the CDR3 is TGTGCCACCAGCCGGGGACTAGCGGGGGGTACAGATACGCAGTATTTT. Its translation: CATSRGLAGGTDTQYF.

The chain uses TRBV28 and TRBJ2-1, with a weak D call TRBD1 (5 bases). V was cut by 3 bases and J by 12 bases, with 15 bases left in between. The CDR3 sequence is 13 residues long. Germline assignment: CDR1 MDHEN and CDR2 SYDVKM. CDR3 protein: CASSLGEGVGQFF. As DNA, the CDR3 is TGTGCCAGCAGTTTGGGTGAAGGGGTGGGGCAGTTCTTC.

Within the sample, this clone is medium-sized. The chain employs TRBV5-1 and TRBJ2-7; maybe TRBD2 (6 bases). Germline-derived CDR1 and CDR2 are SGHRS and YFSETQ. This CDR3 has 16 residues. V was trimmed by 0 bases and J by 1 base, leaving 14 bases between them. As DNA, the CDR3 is TGCGCCAGCAGCTTGGGTGGTAGCGGATTTTCCTACGAGCAGTACTTC. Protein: CASSLGGSGFSYEQYF.

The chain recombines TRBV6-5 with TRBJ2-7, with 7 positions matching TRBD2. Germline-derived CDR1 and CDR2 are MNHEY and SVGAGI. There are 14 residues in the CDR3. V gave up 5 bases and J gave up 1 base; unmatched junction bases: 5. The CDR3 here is CASSGDSGSYEQYF. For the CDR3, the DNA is TGTGCCAGCAGTGGAGATAGCGGGTCCTACGAGCAGTACTTC.

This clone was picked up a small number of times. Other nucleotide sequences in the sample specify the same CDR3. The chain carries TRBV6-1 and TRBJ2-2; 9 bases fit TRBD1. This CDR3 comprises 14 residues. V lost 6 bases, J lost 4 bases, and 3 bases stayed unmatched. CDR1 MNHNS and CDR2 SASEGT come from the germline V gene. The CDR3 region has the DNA TGTGCCAGCAGCCGGGACAGGGCCACCGGGGAGCTGTTTTTT. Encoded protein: CASSRDRATGELFF.

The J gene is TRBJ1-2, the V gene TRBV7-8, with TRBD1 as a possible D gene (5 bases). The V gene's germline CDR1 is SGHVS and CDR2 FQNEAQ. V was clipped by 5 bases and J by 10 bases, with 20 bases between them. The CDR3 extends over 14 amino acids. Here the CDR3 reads CASSPGRDRGFYTF. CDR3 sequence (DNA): TGTGCCAGCAGCCCCGGGCGGGACCGGGGATTCTACACCTTC.